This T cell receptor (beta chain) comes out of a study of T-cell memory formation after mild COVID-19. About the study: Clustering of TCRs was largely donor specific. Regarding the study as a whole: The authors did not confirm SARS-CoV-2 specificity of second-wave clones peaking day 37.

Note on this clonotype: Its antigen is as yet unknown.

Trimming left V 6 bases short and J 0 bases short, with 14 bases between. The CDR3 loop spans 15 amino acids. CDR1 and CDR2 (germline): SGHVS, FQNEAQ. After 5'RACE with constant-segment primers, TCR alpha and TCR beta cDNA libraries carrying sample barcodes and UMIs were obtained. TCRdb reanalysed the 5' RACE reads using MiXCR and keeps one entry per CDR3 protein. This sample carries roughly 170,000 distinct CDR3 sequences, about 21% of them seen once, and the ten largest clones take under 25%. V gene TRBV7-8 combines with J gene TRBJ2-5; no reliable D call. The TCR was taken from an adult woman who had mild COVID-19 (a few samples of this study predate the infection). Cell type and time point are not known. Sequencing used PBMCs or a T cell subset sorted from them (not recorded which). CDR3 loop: CASSKERLYQETQYF. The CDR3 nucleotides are TGTGCCAGCAGTAAGGAGAGATTGTACCAAGAGACCCAGTACTTC.